This T cell receptor beta chain is from a study of CD8 T cells in ankylosing spondylitis. Via MiXCR, TCRdb re-called the 5' RACE reads, giving one row per CDR3 protein. This sample yields roughly 490,000 distinct CDR3 sequences, of which roughly 5.2% are seen a single time; roughly 3.5% belongs to the top ten. The CDR3 totals 15 residues. Germline V gene lookup returns CDR1 DFQATT and CDR2 SNEGSKA (reference sequence). Trimming cost V 5 bases and J 6 bases; bases outside gene matches: 12. This clonotype was counted at least ten times. Its antigen is currently unknown. Points from the study as a whole: Typical of ankylosing spondylitis blood, it appeared, was a TCR beta motif of under 10 highly homologous variants.

The clonotype comes from a male donor with ankylosing spondylitis. The rearrangement links TRBV20-1 to TRBJ2-3, with 9 bases that match TRBD2. Sequences were obtained from blood, either unsorted or a sorted T cell fraction (not recorded which). The CDR3: CSAEAAGGPSDTQYF. The CDR3, as DNA: TGCAGTGCTGAGGCTGCGGGGGGGCCCTCTGATACGCAGTATTTT.